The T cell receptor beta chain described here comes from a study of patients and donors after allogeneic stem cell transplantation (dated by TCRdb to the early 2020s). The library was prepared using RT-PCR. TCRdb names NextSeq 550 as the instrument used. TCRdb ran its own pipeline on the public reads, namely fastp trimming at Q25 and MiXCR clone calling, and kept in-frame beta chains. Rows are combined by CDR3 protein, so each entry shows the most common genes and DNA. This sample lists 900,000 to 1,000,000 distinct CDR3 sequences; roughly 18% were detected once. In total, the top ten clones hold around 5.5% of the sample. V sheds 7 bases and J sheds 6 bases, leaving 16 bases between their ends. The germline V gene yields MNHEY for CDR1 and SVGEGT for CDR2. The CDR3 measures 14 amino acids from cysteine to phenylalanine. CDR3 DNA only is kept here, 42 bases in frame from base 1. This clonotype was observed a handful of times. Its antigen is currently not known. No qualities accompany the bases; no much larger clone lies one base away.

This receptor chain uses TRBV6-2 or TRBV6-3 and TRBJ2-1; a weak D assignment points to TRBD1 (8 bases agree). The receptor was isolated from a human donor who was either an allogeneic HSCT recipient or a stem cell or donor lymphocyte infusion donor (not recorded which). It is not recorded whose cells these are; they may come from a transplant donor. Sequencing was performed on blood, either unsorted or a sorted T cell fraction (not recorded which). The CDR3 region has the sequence CASKAGQETNEQFF. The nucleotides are TGTGCCAGCAAAGCGGGACAGGAAACCAATGAGCAGTTCTTC.